These 14 T cell receptor beta chains share one sample of origin, sequenced in a study of radiotherapy plus CTLA-4 blockade in lung cancer. TCRdb keeps only in-frame clones here, not all; method: immunoSEQ multiplex PCR. The sample yields some 48,000 clones, approximately 86% seen once. Sequencing used peripheral blood, obtained from a patient treated with radiotherapy plus ipilimumab. These TCRs come from a human donor with non-small cell lung cancer that progressed on radiotherapy plus ipilimumab. Some clones in this sample may be carry-over from other donors' samples.

This clone showed up just once. The V and J genes are TRBV7-9 and TRBJ1-5, with D tentatively TRBD1 (6 bases). The CDR3 is 15 amino acids. V was pared by 4 bases and J by 1 base, with 11 bases between. From germline, CDR1 is SEHNR and CDR2 FQNEAQ (reference sequence). The CDR3 reads CASSYRDISNQPQHF. For the CDR3, the DNA is TGTGCCAGCAGCTATCGGGACATCAGCAATCAGCCCCAGCATTTT.

As DNA, the CDR3 is TGTGCCAGCAGTCCGGGACTGGACTACAATGAGCAGTTCTTC. Translation gives CASSPGLDYNEQFF. V and J are TRBV6-5 and TRBJ2-1; D is perhaps TRBD2 (6 bases). The CDR3 is 14 residues long. Germline CDR1 MNHEY, CDR2 SVGAGI. Trimming left V 5 bases short and J 3 bases short, with 11 bases between.

V usage is TRBV11-2 and J usage is TRBJ1-1; TRBD1 matches 8 bases. The germline V gene encodes CDR1 SGHAT and CDR2 FQNNGV. The CDR3 spans 14 residues. The V gene end was trimmed by 5 bases and the J gene end by 1 base; junction bases not matched to a gene: 3. In DNA, the CDR3 is TGTGCCAGCAGCCGACAGGGGACGAACACTGAAGCTTTCTTT. The encoded protein is CASSRQGTNTEAFF. Full variable domain (rest looked up from reference TRBV11-2 and TRBJ1-1): EAGVAQSPRYKIIEKRQSVAFWCNPISGHATLYWYQQILGQGPKLLIQFQNNGVVDDSQLPKDRFSAERLKGVDSTLKIQPAKLEDSAVYLCASSRQGTNTEAFFGQGTRLTVV.

CDR3 sequence (DNA): TGCGCCAGCAGCTCGGTGGACAGGGTATTGGGAGAGCAGTACTTC. Protein sequence: CASSSVDRVLGEQYF. The chain has TRBV5-1 and TRBJ2-7; 8 bases fit TRBD1. With V trimmed by 3 bases and J by 7 bases, 12 bases remained unmatched. The CDR3 is 15 residues long. Germline V lookup: CDR1 SGHRS, CDR2 YFSETQ.

J is TRBJ2-3 and V is TRBV6-4; 8 bases map to TRBD1. CDR3 length: 13 amino acids. Trimming removed 3 bases from V and 6 bases from J; junction bases left unmatched: 2. The V gene's germline CDR1 is MRHNA and CDR2 SNTAGT. The CDR3 bases are TGTGCCAGCAGTGATCACAGGGGGGATACGCAGTATTTT. Its protein product is CASSDHRGDTQYF.

V and J are TRBV6-1 and TRBJ2-7; 9 nucleotides align to TRBD2. The germline gives CDR1 MNHNS, CDR2 SASEGT. The CDR3 consists of 15 residues. The junction had 17 bases not matched to a gene; V was cut back by 5 bases and J by 12 bases. CDR3 DNA: TGTGCCAGCAGTCTTAGAAGCGGGAGGCGTATAGAGGGGTACTTC. Amino acids: CASSLRSGRRIEGYF.

This chain connects TRBV9 to TRBJ2-2; the match to TRBD1 covers 9 bases. CDR1 is SGDLS, CDR2 YYNGEE, per germline. With V trimmed by 4 bases and J by 7 bases, 11 bases remained unmatched. This CDR3 has 16 residues. DNA for the CDR3: TGTGCCAGCAGCCCCCCGGGACAGGGTTTGAGCGGGGAGCTGTTTTTT. It encodes CASSPPGQGLSGELFF.

V and J are TRBV14 and TRBJ1-1; D gene uncertain. Trimming cost V 4 bases and J 11 bases, with 14 bases left between them. The CDR3 is made up of 12 amino acids. CDR1 is SGHDN, CDR2 FVKESK, per germline. CDR3 sequence reads: CASSPGLSLAFF. As DNA, the CDR3 is TGTGCCAGCAGCCCAGGCCTCTCTCTGGCTTTCTTT.

The chain couples TRBV5-1 to TRBJ2-2; 8 bases are a match to TRBD1. The V segment lost 4 bases and the J segment 6 bases; nucleotides outside the gene matches: 8. The CDR3 sequence is 15 residues long. Germline lookup yields CDR1 SGHRS and CDR2 YFSETQ. The CDR3 here is CASSLDRVDAGELFF. CDR3 sequence (DNA): TGCGCCAGCAGCCTGGACAGGGTGGATGCCGGGGAGCTGTTTTTT.

V gene TRBV27 combines with J gene TRBJ2-7; D not certain. This CDR3 comprises 13 residues. Trimming removed 3 bases from V and 1 base from J, with 7 bases in between. Germline assignment: CDR1 MNHEY and CDR2 SMNVEV (reference sequence). This CDR3 reads CASSFQFSYEQYF. CDR3 in DNA: TGTGCCAGCAGTTTCCAGTTTTCCTACGAGCAGTACTTC.

This chain links TRBV27 with TRBJ2-3; weak D call: TRBD2 (6 bases). Deletions cut 5 bases from V and 1 base from J, with 22 bases between. The germline V gene encodes CDR1 MNHEY and CDR2 SMNVEV (reference sequence). CDR3 length: 18 amino acids. Written as DNA, the CDR3 is TGTGCCAGCAGTAAATCCGGGACTCTGAAACGGGGCACAGATACGCAGTATTTT. This codes for CASSKSGTLKRGTDTQYF.

The chain joins TRBV19 to TRBJ1-1; TRBD1 agrees at 8 bases. The V gene end was trimmed by 8 bases and the J gene end by 1 base; junction bases not matched to a gene: 0. Germline assignment: CDR1 LNHDA and CDR2 SQIVND (reference sequence). CDR3 length: 12 residues. CDR3 sequence (DNA): TGTGCCAGTGGACAGGGGAACACTGAAGCTTTCTTT. Translating gives CASGQGNTEAFF.

The V call is TRBV28, the J call TRBJ2-7; a weak D match, TRBD1 (6 bases). Trimming cost V 2 bases and J 5 bases, with 10 bases left between them. The CDR3 totals 13 residues. Germline V gene sequence: CDR1 MDHEN, CDR2 SYDVKM. Written as DNA, the CDR3 is TGTGCCAGCAGTTTACCTGGACAGAACGAGCAGTACTTC. Translating gives CASSLPGQNEQYF.

A few counts support this clone. This specimen includes other DNA sequences encoding the same CDR3. The CDR3 loop is CASSFYKETQYF. CDR3 sequence (DNA): TGTGCCAGCAGCTTCTATAAAGAGACCCAGTACTTC. The V gene is TRBV7-6, the J gene TRBJ2-5; the D is unclear. The CDR3 sequence is 12 residues long. The germline V gene has CDR1 SGHVS and CDR2 FNYEAQ. V shed 3 bases and J shed 3 bases, with 5 bases lying between them.